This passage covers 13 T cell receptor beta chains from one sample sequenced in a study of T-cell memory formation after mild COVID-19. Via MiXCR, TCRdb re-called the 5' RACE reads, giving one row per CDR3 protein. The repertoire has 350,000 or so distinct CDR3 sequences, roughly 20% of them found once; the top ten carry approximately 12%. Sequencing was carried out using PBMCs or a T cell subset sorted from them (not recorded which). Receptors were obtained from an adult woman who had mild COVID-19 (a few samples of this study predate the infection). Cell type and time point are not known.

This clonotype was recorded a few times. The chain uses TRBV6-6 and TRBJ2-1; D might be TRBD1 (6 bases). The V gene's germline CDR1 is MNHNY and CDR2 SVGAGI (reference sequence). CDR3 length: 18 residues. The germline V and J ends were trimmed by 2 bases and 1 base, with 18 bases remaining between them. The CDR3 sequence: CASSYAVYLGGSYNEQFF. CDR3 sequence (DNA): TGTGCCAGCAGTTACGCAGTATATCTAGGGGGATCCTACAATGAGCAGTTCTTC.

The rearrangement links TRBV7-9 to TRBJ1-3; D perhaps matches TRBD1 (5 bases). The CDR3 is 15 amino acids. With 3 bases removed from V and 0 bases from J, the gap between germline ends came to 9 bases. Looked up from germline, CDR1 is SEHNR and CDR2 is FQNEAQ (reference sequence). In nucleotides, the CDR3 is TGTGCCAGCAGCTTGGGGGAGGCCTCTGGAAACACCATATATTTT. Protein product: CASSLGEASGNTIYF.

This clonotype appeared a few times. The CDR3, as DNA: TGTGCCAGCAGCGTAGAAGGGAGGGGAGGGGATACGCAGTATTTT. As protein: CASSVEGRGGDTQYF. The chain joins TRBV9 to TRBJ2-3; 7 nucleotides line up with TRBD2. The germline V gene has CDR1 SGDLS and CDR2 YYNGEE. The junction had 7 bases not matched to a gene; V was cut back by 0 bases and J by 6 bases. CDR3 length: 15 amino acids. Together with reference TRBV9 and TRBJ2-3, the CDR3 gives the full variable domain: DSGVTQTPKHLITATGQRVTLRCSPRSGDLSVYWYQQSLDQGLQFLIQYYNGEERAKGNILERFSAQQFPDLHSELNLSSLELGDSALYFCASSVEGRGGDTQYFGPGTRLTVL.

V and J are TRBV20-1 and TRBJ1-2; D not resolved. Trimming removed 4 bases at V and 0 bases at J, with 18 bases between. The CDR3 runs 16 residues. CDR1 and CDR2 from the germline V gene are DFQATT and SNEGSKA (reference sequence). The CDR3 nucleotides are TGCAGTGCTAATCCCGCCTTTGGAATAGCTAACTATGGCTACACCTTC. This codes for CSANPAFGIANYGYTF.

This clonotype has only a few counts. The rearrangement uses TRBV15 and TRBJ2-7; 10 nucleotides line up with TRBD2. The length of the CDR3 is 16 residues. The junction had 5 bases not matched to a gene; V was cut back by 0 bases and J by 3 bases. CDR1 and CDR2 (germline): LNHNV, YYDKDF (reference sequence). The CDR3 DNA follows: TGTGCCACCAGCAGAGAGCGGCTAGCGGGAGTCTACGAGCAGTACTTC. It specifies CATSRERLAGVYEQYF.

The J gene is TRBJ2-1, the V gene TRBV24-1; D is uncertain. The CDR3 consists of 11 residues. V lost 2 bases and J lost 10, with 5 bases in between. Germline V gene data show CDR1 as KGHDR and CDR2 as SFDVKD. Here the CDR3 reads CATSDSVEQFF. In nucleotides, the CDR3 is TGTGCCACCAGTGATTCTGTGGAGCAGTTCTTC.

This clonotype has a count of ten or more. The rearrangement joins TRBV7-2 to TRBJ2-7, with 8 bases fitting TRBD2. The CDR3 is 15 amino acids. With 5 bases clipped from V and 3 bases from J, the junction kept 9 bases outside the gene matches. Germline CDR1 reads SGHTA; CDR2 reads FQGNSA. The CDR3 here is CASSPNGLASYEQYF. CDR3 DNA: TGTGCCAGCAGCCCTAACGGACTAGCCAGCTACGAGCAGTACTTC.

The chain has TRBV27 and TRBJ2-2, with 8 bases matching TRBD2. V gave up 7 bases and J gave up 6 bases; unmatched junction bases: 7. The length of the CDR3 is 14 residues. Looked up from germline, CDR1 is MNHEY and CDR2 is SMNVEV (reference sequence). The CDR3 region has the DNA TGTGCCAGCAAAGCGGGGGCTGGGGCCGGGGAGCTGTTTTTT. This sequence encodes CASKAGAGAGELFF.

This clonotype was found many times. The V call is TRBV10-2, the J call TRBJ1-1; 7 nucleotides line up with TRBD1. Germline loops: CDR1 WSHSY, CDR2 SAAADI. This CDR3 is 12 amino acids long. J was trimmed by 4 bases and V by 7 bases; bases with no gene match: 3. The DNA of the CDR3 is TGCGCCAGCAAGCCAGGGGGCACTGAAGCTTTCTTT. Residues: CASKPGGTEAFF.

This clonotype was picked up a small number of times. The CDR3 nucleotides are TGTGCCAGCAGCTTAGTAGAGGCAGACTACGAGCAGTACTTC. Amino acid sequence: CASSLVEADYEQYF. The rearrangement joins TRBV7-9 to TRBJ2-7; no clear D. CDR1 is SEHNR, CDR2 FQNEAQ, per germline (reference sequence). The V and J ends lost 1 base and 3 bases respectively, with 10 bases between them. This CDR3 spans 14 amino acids.

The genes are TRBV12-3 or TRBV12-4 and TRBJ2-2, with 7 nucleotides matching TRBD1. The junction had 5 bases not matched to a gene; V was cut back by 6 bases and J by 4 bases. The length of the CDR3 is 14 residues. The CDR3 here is CASRNHRGTGELFF. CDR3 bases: TGTGCCAGCAGAAACCACAGGGGCACCGGGGAGCTGTTTTTT.

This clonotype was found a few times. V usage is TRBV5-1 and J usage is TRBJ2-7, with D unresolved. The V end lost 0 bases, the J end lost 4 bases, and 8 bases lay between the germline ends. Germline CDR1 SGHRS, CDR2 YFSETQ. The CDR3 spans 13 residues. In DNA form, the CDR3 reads TGCGCCAGCAGCTTGGCCCCCGGGTACGAGCAGTACTTC. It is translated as CASSLAPGYEQYF. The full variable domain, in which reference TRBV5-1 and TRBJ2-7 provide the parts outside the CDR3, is KAGVTQTPRYLIKTRGQQVTLSCSPISGHRSVSWYQQTPGQGLQFLFEYFSETQRNKGNFPGRFSGRQFSNSRSEMNVSTLELGDSALYLCASSLAPGYEQYFGPGTRLTVT.

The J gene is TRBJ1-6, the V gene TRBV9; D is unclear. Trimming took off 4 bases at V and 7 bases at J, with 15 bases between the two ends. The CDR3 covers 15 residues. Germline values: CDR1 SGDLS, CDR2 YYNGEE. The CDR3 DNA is TGTGCCAGCAGCTTTCCAGCCGGCGGGAATTCACCCCTCCACTTT. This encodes CASSFPAGGNSPLHF.